Listed below are T cell receptor beta chains from one sample, sequenced in a study of CD8 T cells in Susac syndrome. TCRdb reprocessed the immunoSEQ multiplex PCR reads with MiXCR, giving one entry per CDR3 protein. The sample contains about 430,000 distinct CDR3 sequences, 85% of which appear only once. Input material: CD8+ T cells from PBMCs. All receptors derive from a human donor with multiple sclerosis. CDR3s include the opening cysteine and the closing phenylalanine or tryptophan. The order of the fields is clone size, J gene, D gene, V gene, CDR3 DNA, CDR3 protein. D genes are given only for firm matches. A clone size is listed for some rows: how often the clone was seen (once, few, many), or a class if it is expanded.

>NA|TRBJ1-1|TRBD1|TRBV19
TGTGCCAGTAGTATAACCGGACAGGGGGTGATGAACACTGAAGCTTTCTTT
CASSITGQGVMNTEAFF
>NA|TRBJ1-5|NA|TRBV20-1
TGCAGTGCTAGAGATATCGACCAGCCAAATCAGCCCCAGCATTTT
CSARDIDQPNQPQHF
>NA|TRBJ2-7|NA|TRBV4-1
TGCGCCAGCAGCCAGGCACTAGGGACCGGCTACGAGCAGTACTTC
CASSQALGTGYEQYF
>NA|TRBJ2-1|NA|TRBV21-1
TGTGCCAGCAGCAACGGACTAGCGGGAGGGCCCTGTGAGCAGTTCTTC
CASSNGLAGGPCEQFF
>NA|TRBJ1-1|NA|TRBV28
TGTGCCAGCAGTCCCATCCCGTTTGCGTTGGACACTGAAGCTTTCTTT
CASSPIPFALDTEAFF
>NA|TRBJ2-5|NA|TRBV3-1
TGTGCCAGCAGCCCCGGGGCAGAGAACCAAGAGACCCAGTACTTC
CASSPGAENQETQYF
>NA|TRBJ2-7|NA|TRBV20-1
TGCAGTGCTAGAGATTTCGGCCCGGGAAGAACTCCGTACGAGCAGTACTTC
CSARDFGPGRTPYEQYF
>NA|TRBJ2-1|TRBD1|TRBV12-3/TRBV12-4
TGTGCCAGCAGTTTAGGGGTCGGGACAGGGGTTAATGAGCAGTTCTTC
CASSLGVGTGVNEQFF
>NA|TRBJ1-5|TRBD1|TRBV6-1
TGTGCCAGCAGTGAATGGCAGGGGGCCGGGCGTTTCAGCAATCAGCCCCAGCATTTT
CASSEWQGAGRFSNQPQHF
>NA|TRBJ1-1|NA|TRBV27
TGTGCCAGCAGTTTAGCGTCAGGGTTTAGCACTGAAGCTTTCTTT
CASSLASGFSTEAFF
>NA|TRBJ2-1|NA|TRBV6-5
TGTGCCAGCAGTTACATGGGGTCCTACAATGAGCAGTTCTTC
CASSYMGSYNEQFF
>NA|TRBJ1-4|NA|TRBV4-1
TGCGCCAGCAGCCAAGAATGGGTTTCGGAAAAACTGTTTTTT
CASSQEWVSEKLFF
>few|TRBJ1-5|NA|TRBV4-1
TGCGCCAGCAGTCCAACTGGGAATCAGCCCCAGCATTTT
CASSPTGNQPQHF
>NA|TRBJ1-5|NA|TRBV19
TGTGCCAGTAGTATAGGTCGTCAGGGTGGGGGTAATCAGCCCCAGCATTTT
CASSIGRQGGGNQPQHF
>NA|TRBJ2-7|NA|TRBV12-3/TRBV12-4
TGTGCCAGCAGCTTAGGGACGTACTACGAGCAGTACTTC
CASSLGTYYEQYF
>NA|TRBJ2-5|TRBD1|TRBV4-1
TGCGCCAGCAGCCAATCAACACAGGGGGAACAAGAGACCCAGTACTTC
CASSQSTQGEQETQYF
>NA|TRBJ2-1|NA|TRBV7-2
TGTGCCAGCAGCGAGGCCCGAGGCCGTAATGAGCAGTTCTTC
CASSEARGRNEQFF
>NA|TRBJ2-1|TRBD2|TRBV29-1
TGCAGCGTTGTACCACTAGCGGGAGAGGTTTTCTTC
CSVVPLAGEVFF
>NA|TRBJ1-2|NA|TRBV19
TGTGCTATAAACAGGACCCGACTTAACTATGGCTACACCTTC
CAINRTRLNYGYTF
>once|TRBJ1-1|TRBD1|TRBV2
TGTGCCAGCAGCCATCCCTCGACAGGGGAATATATTGAAGCTTTCTTT
CASSHPSTGEYIEAFF
>NA|TRBJ1-1|NA|TRBV12-3/TRBV12-4
TGTGCCAGCGGGGATCCACCGAACACTGAAGCTTTCTTT
CASGDPPNTEAFF
>NA|TRBJ2-3|NA|TRBV7-9
TGTGCCAGCAGCTTAGAGCGGATTAGCGTCTTCACAGATACGCAGTATTTT
CASSLERISVFTDTQYF
>NA|TRBJ2-5|NA|TRBV28
TGTGCCAGCAGTTTTCATGAAAGCGGGACCCAGTACTTC
CASSFHESGTQYF
>NA|TRBJ1-3|NA|TRBV12-3/TRBV12-4
TGTGCCAGCAGTACTAACGTCTTAGACGGCTCTGGAAACACCATATATTTT
CASSTNVLDGSGNTIYF
>NA|TRBJ2-2|NA|TRBV4-2
TGTGCCAGCAGCCAAGAGGGGGAGGGGGAGCTGTTTTTT
CASSQEGEGELFF
>NA|TRBJ2-1|TRBD2|TRBV13
TGTGCCAGCAGCTTCTGGACTAGCGGGAGGGCCTCCTCCTACAATGAGCAGTTCTTC
CASSFWTSGRASSYNEQFF
>NA|TRBJ2-2|NA|TRBV12-3/TRBV12-4
TGTGCCAGCAGTTTTAAGGTCGGGGAGCTGTTTTTT
CASSFKVGELFF
>NA|TRBJ2-7|NA|TRBV12-3/TRBV12-4
TGTGCCAGTGCTTGGACAGATGCCATCTACGAGCAGTACTTC
CASAWTDAIYEQYF
>NA|TRBJ1-1|NA|TRBV19
TGTGCCAGTAGTCCCTGGATAATGAACACTGAAGCTTTCTTT
CASSPWIMNTEAFF
>NA|TRBJ2-3|NA|TRBV2
TGTGCCAGCAGTCAAGCGGCAGATACGCAGTATTTT
CASSQAADTQYF